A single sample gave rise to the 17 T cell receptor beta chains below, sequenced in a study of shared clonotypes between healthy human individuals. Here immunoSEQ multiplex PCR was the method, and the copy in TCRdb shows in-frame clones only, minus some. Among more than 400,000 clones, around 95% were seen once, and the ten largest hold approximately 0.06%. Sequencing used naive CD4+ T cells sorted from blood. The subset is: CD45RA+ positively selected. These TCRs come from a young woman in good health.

The CDR3 DNA is TGTGCCAGCAGTCAATGGGGGGGAGGGTCCAAATCCTACAATGAGCAGTTCTTC. Its protein is CASSQWGGGSKSYNEQFF. J is TRBJ2-1 and V is TRBV27, with 7 bases aligning to TRBD2. The CDR3 is made up of 18 amino acids. CDR1 and CDR2 (germline): MNHEY, SMNVEV (reference sequence). With 5 bases clipped from V and 1 base from J, the junction kept 14 bases outside the gene matches.

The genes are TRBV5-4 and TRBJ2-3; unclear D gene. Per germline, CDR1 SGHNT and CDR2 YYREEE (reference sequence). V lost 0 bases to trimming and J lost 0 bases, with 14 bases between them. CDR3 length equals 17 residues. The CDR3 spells CASSLDAGAPSTDTQYF. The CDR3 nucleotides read TGTGCCAGCAGCTTGGATGCTGGAGCGCCCAGCACAGATACGCAGTATTTT.

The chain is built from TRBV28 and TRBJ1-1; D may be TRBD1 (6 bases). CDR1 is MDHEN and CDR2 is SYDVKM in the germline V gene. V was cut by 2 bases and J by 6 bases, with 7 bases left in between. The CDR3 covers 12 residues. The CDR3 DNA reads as TGTGCCAGCAGTTTACCAGGGGCTGAAGCTTTCTTT. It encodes CASSLPGAEAFF.

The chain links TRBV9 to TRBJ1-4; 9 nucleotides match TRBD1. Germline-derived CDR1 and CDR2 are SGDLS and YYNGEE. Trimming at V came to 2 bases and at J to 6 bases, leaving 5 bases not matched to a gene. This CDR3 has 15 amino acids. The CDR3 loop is CASSVLGQGYEKLFF. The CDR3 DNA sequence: TGTGCCAGCAGCGTTCTGGGACAGGGATATGAAAAACTGTTTTTT.

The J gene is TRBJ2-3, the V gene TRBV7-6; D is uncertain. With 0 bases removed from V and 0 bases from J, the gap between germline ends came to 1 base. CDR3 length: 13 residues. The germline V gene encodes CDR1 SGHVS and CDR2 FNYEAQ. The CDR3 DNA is TGTGCCAGCAGCTTAGCTAGCACAGATACGCAGTATTTT. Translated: CASSLASTDTQYF.

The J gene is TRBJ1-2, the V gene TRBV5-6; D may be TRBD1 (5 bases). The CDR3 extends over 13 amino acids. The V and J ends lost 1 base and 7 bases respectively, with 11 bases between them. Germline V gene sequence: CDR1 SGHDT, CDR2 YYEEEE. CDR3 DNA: TGTGCCAGCAGCTTGTACCGGGGGTCTGGCTACACCTTC. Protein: CASSLYRGSGYTF.

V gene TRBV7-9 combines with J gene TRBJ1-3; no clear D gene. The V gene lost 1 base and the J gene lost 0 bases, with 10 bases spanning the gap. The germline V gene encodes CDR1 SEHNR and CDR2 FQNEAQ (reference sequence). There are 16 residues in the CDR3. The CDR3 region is CASSLGGVYSGNTIYF. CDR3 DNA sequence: TGTGCCAGCAGCTTAGGCGGTGTCTACTCTGGAAACACCATATATTTT.

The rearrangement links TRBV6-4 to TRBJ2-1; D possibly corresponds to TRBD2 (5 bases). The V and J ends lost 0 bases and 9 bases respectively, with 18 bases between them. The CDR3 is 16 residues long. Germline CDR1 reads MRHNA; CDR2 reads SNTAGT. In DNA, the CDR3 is TGTGCCAGCAGTGACTCGTATCTAGCCTCTCTCGGTGAGCAGTTCTTC. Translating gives CASSDSYLASLGEQFF.

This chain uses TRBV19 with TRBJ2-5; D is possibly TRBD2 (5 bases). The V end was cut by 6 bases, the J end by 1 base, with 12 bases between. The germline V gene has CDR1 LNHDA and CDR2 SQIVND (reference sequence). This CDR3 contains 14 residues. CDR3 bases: TGTGCCAGTAGCAGCGGAAGATCCCAAGAGACCCAGTACTTC. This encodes CASSSGRSQETQYF.

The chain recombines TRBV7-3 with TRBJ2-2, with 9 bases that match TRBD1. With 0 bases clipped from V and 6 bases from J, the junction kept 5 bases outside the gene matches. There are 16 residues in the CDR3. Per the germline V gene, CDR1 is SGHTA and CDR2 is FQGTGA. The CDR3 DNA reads TGTGCCAGCAGCTTAACCCGGACAGGGGTTCCCGGGGAGCTGTTTTTT. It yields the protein CASSLTRTGVPGELFF.

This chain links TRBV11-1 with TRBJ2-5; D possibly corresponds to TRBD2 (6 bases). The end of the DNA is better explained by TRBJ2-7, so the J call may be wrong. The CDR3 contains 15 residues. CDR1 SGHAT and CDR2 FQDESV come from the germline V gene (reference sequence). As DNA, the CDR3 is TGTGCCAGACACCCGGGGACTCAATTACTCTACGAGCAGTACTTC. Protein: CARHPGTQLLYEQYF.

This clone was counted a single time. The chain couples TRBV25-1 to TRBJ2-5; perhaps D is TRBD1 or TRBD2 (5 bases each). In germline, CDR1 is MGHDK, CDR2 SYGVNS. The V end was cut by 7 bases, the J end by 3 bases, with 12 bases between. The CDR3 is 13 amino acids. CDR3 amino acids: CASTIGTKETQYF. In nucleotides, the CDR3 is TGTGCCAGCACTATCGGGACCAAAGAGACCCAGTACTTC.

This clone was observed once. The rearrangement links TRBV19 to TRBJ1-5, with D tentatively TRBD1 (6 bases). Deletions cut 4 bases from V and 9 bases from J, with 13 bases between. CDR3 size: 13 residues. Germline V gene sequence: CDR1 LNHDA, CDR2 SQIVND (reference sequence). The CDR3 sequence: CASSKEQGRPQHF. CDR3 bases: TGTGCCAGTAGTAAAGAACAGGGACGGCCCCAGCATTTT. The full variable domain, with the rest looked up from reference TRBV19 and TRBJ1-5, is DGGITQSPKYLFRKEGQNVTLSCEQNLNHDAMYWYRQDPGQGLRLIYYSQIVNDFQKGDIAEGYSVSREKKESFPLTVTSAQKNPTAFYLCASSKEQGRPQHFGDGTRLSIL.

The CDR3 loop is CASSLGQSFGNTIYF. CDR3 bases: TGTGCCAGCAGCTTGGGACAATCTTTCGGAAACACCATATATTTT. The V gene is TRBV5-5, the J gene TRBJ1-3; D ambiguous. The CDR3 has 15 amino acids. CDR1 and CDR2 (germline): SGHKS, YYEKEE (reference sequence). The ends were cut back, 0 bases at V and 4 bases at J, with 11 bases in the middle.

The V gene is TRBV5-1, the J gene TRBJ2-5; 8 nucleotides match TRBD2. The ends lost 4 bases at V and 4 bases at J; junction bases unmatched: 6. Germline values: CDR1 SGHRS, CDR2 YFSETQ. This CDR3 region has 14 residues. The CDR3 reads CASSKGLVGETQYF. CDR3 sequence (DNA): TGCGCCAGCAGCAAGGGACTAGTGGGAGAGACCCAGTACTTC.

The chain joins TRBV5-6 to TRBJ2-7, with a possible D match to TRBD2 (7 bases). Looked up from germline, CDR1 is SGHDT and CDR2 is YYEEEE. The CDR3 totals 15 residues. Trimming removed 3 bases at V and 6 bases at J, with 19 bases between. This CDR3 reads CASSWGGQGTIEQYF. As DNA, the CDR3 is TGTGCCAGCAGCTGGGGGGGACAAGGTACGATCGAGCAGTACTTC.

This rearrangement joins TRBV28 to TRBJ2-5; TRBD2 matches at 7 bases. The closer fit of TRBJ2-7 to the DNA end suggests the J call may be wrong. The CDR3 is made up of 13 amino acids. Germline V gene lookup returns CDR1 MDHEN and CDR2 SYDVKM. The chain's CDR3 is CASTNLGGYEQYF. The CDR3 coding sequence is TGTGCCAGCACCAATCTGGGAGGGTACGAGCAGTACTTC.